This TCR beta chain is drawn from a study of tissue T cells after allogeneic stem cell transplantation. The study, taken as a whole, reports: Alloreactivity or antigen specificity of tissue TCRs was not determined; some clones might be host cells. Shared clones across patients were few; motif clustering revealed tissue-specific shared signatures. Tissue-detected TCR repertoire was only partly captured by blood and spleen T cells.

Survey-depth TCRbeta CDR3 sequencing reported V/J genes and productive frequencies. Method: immunoSEQ multiplex PCR; TCRdb's copy keeps in-frame clones and lacks some. The table has 45,000 to 50,000 clones, around 67% seen once. The CDR3 extends over 13 amino acids. V lost 1 base, J lost 3 bases, and 7 bases lay in between. Germline V gene sequence: CDR1 SGHSA, CDR2 FRNQAP. For this clone: The target antigen is unknown. The genes are named according to mouse. With the read ending 1 residue before the CDR3 end, the germline J gene is used to fill in that end.

The origin of this receptor is a pool of C57BL/6 mice in good health. J is TRBJ2-7 and V is TRBV16, with no clear D. What was sequenced was sorted cells pooled from one or two spleens. Here the CDR3 reads CASSLVAFYEQYF. The covered CDR3 bases are TGTGCAAGCAGCTTAGTGGCGTTCTATGAACAGTAC.